This passage covers 6 T cell receptor beta chains from one sample sequenced in a study of T cell responses to AZD1222 COVID-19 vaccine. Libraries were prepared by immunoSEQ multiplex PCR; TCRdb keeps only in-frame clonotypes and omits some of them. This sample yields 160,000 or so clones, of which 92% are seen a single time; about 4.6% belongs to the top ten. This material consisted of peripheral blood, taken on day 0 of MenACWY control vaccination. Source of these receptors: an adult in good health.

This chain joins TRBV7-8 and TRBJ2-7; the D gene could be TRBD1 or TRBD2 (6 bases each). Germline CDR1 is SGHVS and CDR2 is FQNEAQ. This CDR3 spans 13 amino acids. Trimming removed 1 base at V and 7 bases at J, with 11 bases between. Here the CDR3 reads CASSLEGGPEQYF. The CDR3, as DNA: TGTGCCAGCAGCTTAGAGGGGGGTCCGGAGCAGTACTTC.

The CDR3 sequence: CASSVGLAGGGGELFF. The CDR3 DNA follows: TGTGCCAGCAGCGTCGGACTAGCGGGAGGGGGCGGGGAGCTGTTTTTT. The J gene is TRBJ2-2, the V gene TRBV9, with TRBD2 matching 15 bases. There are 16 residues in the CDR3. Germline trimming cut 2 bases from V and 7 bases from J; bases unmatched to any gene: 3. Looked up from germline, CDR1 is SGDLS and CDR2 is YYNGEE.

The CDR3 reads CASSQMGQGAEAFF. The CDR3 coding sequence is TGTGCCAGCAGCCAGATGGGACAGGGCGCTGAAGCTTTCTTT. This chain connects TRBV3-1 (or the pseudogene TRBV3-2) to TRBJ1-1; 9 bases map to TRBD1. CDR3 length: 14 amino acids. Per germline, CDR1 LGHDT and CDR2 YNNKEL (reference sequence). After removal of 3 bases from V and 6 bases from J, the junction contained 5 bases not matched to a gene.

The chain couples TRBV23-1 to TRBJ2-3; a possible D gene is TRBD2 (5 bases). TRBV23-1 is an open reading frame whose function is uncertain. V dropped 0 bases and J dropped 0 bases, with 22 bases sitting between them. The CDR3 is made up of 20 amino acids. The CDR3 DNA reads as TGCGCCAGCAGTCAATCGTCGCGGGCCCCGTGGTTCGGTAGCACAGATACGCAGTATTTT. This sequence encodes CASSQSSRAPWFGSTDTQYF.

This chain joins TRBV24-1 and TRBJ1-2; D remains ambiguous. The CDR3 is 12 residues long. Germline V gives CDR1 KGHDR, CDR2 SFDVKD. Trimming took 5 bases from V and 7 from J, leaving 10 bases between them. The CDR3 DNA is TGTGCCACCAGTGGGGGAGGCGTTGGCTACACCTTC. This translates into CATSGGGVGYTF.

The genes are TRBV7-2 and TRBJ1-5; 7 bases are shared with TRBD1. Trimming took 4 bases from V and 5 from J; bases not matched to a gene: 8. Germline lookup yields CDR1 SGHTA and CDR2 FQGNSA. There are 15 residues in the CDR3. CDR3 coding DNA: TGTGCCAGCAGCTCCCTCCCCGGGACAGATCAGCCCCAGCATTTT. Translating gives CASSSLPGTDQPQHF. The full variable domain, with the rest looked up from reference TRBV7-2 and TRBJ1-5, is GAGVSQSPSNKVTEKGKDVELRCDPISGHTALYWYRQSLGQGLEFLIYFQGNSAPDKSGLPSDRFSAERTGGSVSTLTIQRTQQEDSAVYLCASSSLPGTDQPQHFGDGTRLSIL.